A single sample gave rise to the 17 T cell receptor beta chains below, sequenced in a study of blood T cell repertoires in COVID-19. The data were produced by immunoSEQ multiplex PCR, yet TCRdb's version contains in-frame clones alone and is incomplete. Here the sample spans 200,000 to 300,000 clones, under 90% being singletons. Sequencing used PBMCs or T cells enriched from blood (not recorded which). These receptor sequences come from a woman aged 25 to 45 with acute COVID-19.

This chain links TRBV3-1 (or the pseudogene TRBV3-2) with TRBJ1-3, with D perhaps TRBD1 (6 bases). Trimming took off 1 base at V and 1 base at J, with 17 bases between the two ends. The CDR3 loop spans 18 amino acids. Germline lookup yields CDR1 LGHDT and CDR2 YNNKEL (reference sequence). This CDR3 reads CASSQGSAGVSSGNTIYF. CDR3 DNA: TGTGCCAGCAGCCAAGGAAGCGCAGGGGTCTCATCTGGAAACACCATATATTTT.

This sequence joins TRBV5-1 and TRBJ1-5; D is ambiguous. Germline lookup yields CDR1 SGHRS and CDR2 YFSETQ. With 0 bases removed from V and 0 bases from J, the gap between germline ends came to 10 bases. The CDR3 contains 16 residues. The CDR3: CASSLEAGYSNQPQHF. The CDR3 DNA reads as TGCGCCAGCAGCTTGGAGGCAGGTTATAGCAATCAGCCCCAGCATTTT.

The V gene is TRBV6-5, the J gene TRBJ2-4, with D possibly being TRBD1 (5 bases). Germline V gives CDR1 MNHEY, CDR2 SVGAGI. The CDR3 has 13 residues. Trimming took off 4 bases at V and 8 bases at J, with 12 bases between the two ends. CDR3 bases: TGTGCCAGCAGTTTGGGGCCCCTGGACATTCAGTACTTC. Translation gives CASSLGPLDIQYF.

This rearrangement joins TRBV28 to TRBJ2-6; no clear D gene. CDR1 MDHEN and CDR2 SYDVKM come from the germline V gene. This CDR3 spans 18 amino acids. V was pared by 1 base and J by 0 bases, with 13 bases between. For the CDR3, the DNA is TGTGCCAGCAGTTTATTGGCAGGCGCCAGCTCTGGGGCCAACGTCCTGACTTTC. Protein product: CASSLLAGASSGANVLTF.

The chain has TRBV9 and TRBJ2-5; TRBD1 matches 7 bases. V shed 1 base, J shed 5 bases, and the junction held 2 bases outside the gene matches. The CDR3 contains 13 residues. The germline V gene has CDR1 SGDLS and CDR2 YYNGEE. CDR3 nucleotides: TGTGCCAGCAGCGTACTAGGGGGCGAGACCCAGTACTTC. Translation: CASSVLGGETQYF.

The CDR3 here is CASSINLTPGSPRGGYTF. As DNA, the CDR3 is TGTGCCAGTAGTATCAACCTTACACCGGGCTCCCCCCGCGGGGGCTACACCTTC. The chain couples TRBV19 to TRBJ1-2, with D unclear. Trimming removed 3 bases at V and 8 bases at J, with 28 bases between. The CDR3 length is 18 residues. Per the germline V gene, CDR1 is LNHDA and CDR2 is SQIVND (reference sequence).

This chain connects TRBV5-1 to TRBJ1-2; 9 bases align to TRBD1. Germline values: CDR1 SGHRS, CDR2 YFSETQ. The CDR3 has 18 residues. The J segment lost 8 bases and the V segment lost 3 bases, leaving 20 bases of the junction unmatched. This chain's CDR3 is CASSSTPGQGPGVEGYTF. CDR3 sequence (DNA): TGCGCCAGCAGCTCCACTCCGGGACAGGGACCTGGGGTGGAGGGCTACACCTTC. The full variable domain, completed using reference TRBV5-1 and TRBJ1-2, is KAGVTQTPRYLIKTRGQQVTLSCSPISGHRSVSWYQQTPGQGLQFLFEYFSETQRNKGNFPGRFSGRQFSNSRSEMNVSTLELGDSALYLCASSSTPGQGPGVEGYTFGSGTRLTVV.

J is TRBJ1-1 and V is TRBV10-3; TRBD1 agrees at 7 bases. Trimming took 10 bases from V and 1 from J; bases not matched to a gene: 6. CDR3 length: 13 amino acids. The germline CDR1 and CDR2 sequences are ENHRY and SYGVKD. The CDR3 sequence: CATEGAENTEAFF. The CDR3 nucleotides read TGTGCCACCGAGGGGGCGGAGAACACTGAAGCTTTCTTT.

The chain has TRBV30 and TRBJ2-7; possible D gene TRBD1, 6 bases. V lost 3 bases and J 2 bases, leaving 14 bases between the germline ends. Germline lookup yields CDR1 GTSNPN and CDR2 SVGIG (reference sequence). The CDR3 runs to 14 residues. The CDR3 sequence is CAWSDDRRPYEQYF. As DNA, the CDR3 is TGTGCCTGGAGCGATGACAGGAGGCCCTACGAGCAGTACTTC.

The genes are TRBV5-1 and TRBJ1-5; D ambiguous. This CDR3 contains 16 residues. Germline CDR1 and CDR2: SGHRS and YFSETQ. Trimming removed 0 bases from V and 0 bases from J, with 10 bases in between. CDR3 in amino acids: CASSLGHSDSNQPQHF. The DNA of the CDR3 is TGCGCCAGCAGCTTGGGGCATAGCGATAGCAATCAGCCCCAGCATTTT.

The CDR3 here is CASSASGTGANNEKLFF. As DNA, the CDR3 is TGTGCCAGCAGCGCTTCCGGGACAGGGGCTAACAATGAAAAACTGTTTTTT. The rearrangement joins TRBV7-9 to TRBJ1-4; 10 bases are shared with TRBD1. V shed 5 bases and J 5 bases; nucleotides not matched to a gene: 11. The CDR3 has 17 amino acids. Germline V gives CDR1 SEHNR, CDR2 FQNEAQ (reference sequence).

The CDR3 reads CASSVGGGSYGYTF. CDR3 coding DNA: TGTGCCAGCAGCGTAGGAGGAGGTAGCTATGGCTACACCTTC. The chain is built from TRBV9 and TRBJ1-2; D not certain. Germline V lookup: CDR1 SGDLS, CDR2 YYNGEE. This CDR3 region has 14 residues. V was shortened by 0 bases and J by 4 bases, with 10 bases between the two germline ends.

The DNA for the CDR3 is TGTGCCAGTAGTACCCCGGGACAGAACAATGAGCAGTTCTTC. Its translation is CASSTPGQNNEQFF. This chain uses TRBV19 with TRBJ2-1; 7 positions match TRBD1. CDR1 is LNHDA, CDR2 SQIVND, per germline (reference sequence). Germline trimming cut 4 bases from V and 5 bases from J; bases unmatched to any gene: 5. This CDR3 has 14 residues.

The V gene is TRBV7-3, the J gene TRBJ2-5, with D perhaps TRBD1 (5 bases). This CDR3 is built from 13 residues. The germline gives CDR1 SGHTA, CDR2 FQGTGA. V shed 4 bases and J shed 5 bases, with 11 bases lying between them. CDR3 loop: CASSSQGAETQYF. CDR3 bases: TGTGCCAGCAGCTCTCAGGGCGCGGAGACCCAGTACTTC. Looking up the rest from reference TRBV7-3 and TRBJ2-5 gives the full variable domain: GAGVSQTPSNKVTEKGKYVELRCDPISGHTALYWYRQSLGQGPEFLIYFQGTGAADDSGLPNDRFFAVRPEGSVSTLKIQRTERGDSAVYLCASSSQGAETQYFGPGTRLLVL.

This clone was detected once. The V and J genes are TRBV7-9 and TRBJ1-6, with 9 bases fitting TRBD1. The CDR3 consists of 13 residues. Looked up from germline, CDR1 is SEHNR and CDR2 is FQNEAQ (reference sequence). After removal of 6 bases from V and 8 bases from J, the junction contained 2 bases not matched to a gene. The CDR3 loop reads CASRGQGDSPLHF. The CDR3, as DNA: TGTGCCAGCAGGGGACAGGGAGATTCACCCCTCCACTTT.

In its sample, this clone was seen once. The chain carries TRBV4-1 and TRBJ2-3, with D tentatively TRBD1 (5 bases). V lost 1 base to trimming and J lost 0 bases, with 14 bases between them. CDR3 length: 17 amino acids. Germline V lookup: CDR1 MGHRA, CDR2 YSYEKL. The CDR3 DNA reads TGCGCCAGCAGCCAAGTAATGGGGCGGTTTAGCACAGATACGCAGTATTTT. Amino acid sequence: CASSQVMGRFSTDTQYF.

This clone came up a few times. V is TRBV3-1 (or the pseudogene TRBV3-2) and J is TRBJ1-3; perhaps TRBD1 as D (5 bases). CDR1 and CDR2 from the germline V gene are LGHDT and YNNKEL (reference sequence). The ends were cut back, 1 base at V and 0 bases at J, with 10 bases in the middle. The CDR3 runs 16 residues. CDR3 amino acids: CASSQGGVFSGNTIYF. Written as DNA, the CDR3 is TGTGCCAGCAGCCAAGGGGGGGTTTTCTCTGGAAACACCATATATTTT.